This T cell receptor beta chain was sequenced for a study of blood T cell repertoires in COVID-19. At the level of the study: Both acute and convalescent COVID-19 samples were obtained from the United States, Italy and Spain. PBMCs, B-cell-depleted T cells, or T cells provided the cDNA or gDNA that made up the material.

This clone was counted a single time. Original handling: Nucleated cell counts were estimated from reference gene primer amplification. Sequencing was performed with immunoSEQ multiplex PCR; in TCRdb, only in-frame clones are kept and a portion is missing. That table supplies the V and J calls and clone size; D and trimming were determined from the DNA. This table has a few hundred thousand clones, roughly 85% appearing once. Sequencing was performed on peripheral blood. The receptor was isolated from a young woman who had recovered from COVID-19.

CDR3: CAWSAGGFQETQYF. Here the CDR3 DNA reads TGTGCCTGGAGTGCGGGGGGGTTCCAAGAGACCCAGTACTTC. The chain uses TRBV30 and TRBJ2-5; TRBD2 agrees at 8 bases. Trimming cost V 1 base and J 1 base; bases outside gene matches: 2. Germline lookup yields CDR1 GTSNPN and CDR2 SVGIG (reference sequence). CDR3 length equals 14 residues. The whole variable domain, filled in from reference TRBV30 and TRBJ2-5, reads SQTIHQWPATLVQPVGSPLSLECTVEGTSNPNLYWYRQAAGRGLQLLFYSVGIGQISSEVPQNLSASRPQDRQFILSSKKLLLSDSGFYLCAWSAGGFQETQYFGPGTRLLVL.